The clone carrying this T cell receptor beta chain was recorded at least ten times. Its antigen is as yet unknown. The data were taken from a study of CD8 T cells in ankylosing spondylitis. Study-wide findings and caveats: Peripheral blood held disease-linked clones only at relatively low frequency, and these were CD8+. What seemed typical of ankylosing spondylitis blood was a TCR beta motif built from fewer than ten highly homologous variants.

Quantitative barcoded 5'-RACE was used to prepare TCR beta libraries. TCRdb re-derived calls from the 5' RACE reads in MiXCR, one entry per CDR3 protein. Altogether just under 95,000 distinct CDR3 sequences are present, about 8.1% being singletons, with the ten largest covering roughly 5.5%. CDR3 length: 17 residues. Germline values: CDR1 SGHDT, CDR2 YYEEEE. The germline V and J ends were trimmed by 0 bases and 5 bases, with 21 bases remaining between them. This receptor was identified in a male donor with ankylosing spondylitis or in good health (not recorded which). This chain joins TRBV5-6 and TRBJ2-7, with D unresolved. The material sequenced was blood, either unsorted or a sorted T cell fraction (not recorded which). The CDR3 DNA reads TGTGCCAGCAGCTTGGCCGGTAACAGCCGGAGAGGCCACGAGCAGTACTTC. Its translation: CASSLAGNSRRGHEQYF.